These 5 T cell receptor beta chains were sequenced from one sample in a study of cytomegalovirus exposure and HLA in healthy donors. 13 Jbeta primers and 60 Vbeta primers were used for the PCR. Clones were read by immunoSEQ multiplex PCR, and TCRdb kept only the in-frame ones, dropping some. This sample has about 160,000 clones, with about 70% found just once. The specimen was PBMCs. These receptors came from a woman aged 40 to 49 in good health and CMV-seropositive.

This sequence joins TRBV6-7 and TRBJ1-5; tentative D call: TRBD1 (6 bases). TRBV6-7 is given ORF status, its function remaining uncertain. Trimming removed 2 bases at V and 4 bases at J, with 12 bases between. This CDR3 region has 15 residues. CDR3 loop: CASSYTGRRNQPQHF. The CDR3 DNA sequence: TGTGCCAGCAGTTACACAGGGAGACGGAATCAGCCCCAGCATTTT.

V usage is TRBV7-3 and J usage is TRBJ1-1; 9 bases fit TRBD1. J gave up 1 base and V 3 bases, and 12 bases lay outside the gene matches. This CDR3 comprises 18 residues. CDR1 is SGHTA, CDR2 FQGTGA, per germline. CDR3 amino acids: CASSFDPPGQGPNTEAFF. In DNA form, the CDR3 reads TGTGCCAGCAGCTTCGATCCTCCGGGACAGGGACCGAACACTGAAGCTTTCTTT.

The V and J genes are TRBV5-1 and TRBJ2-5; TRBD2 matches at 10 bases. CDR3 length: 20 amino acids. Germline lookup yields CDR1 SGHRS and CDR2 YFSETQ. Germline trimming cut 1 base from V and 5 bases from J; bases unmatched to any gene: 20. DNA of the CDR3: TGCGCCAGCAGCTTGACCCCTGGTGGAGCGGGGGGGCGGCTGAGGGAGACCCAGTACTTC. It codes for CASSLTPGGAGGRLRETQYF.

The CDR3 spells CASSPSVGARGAFF. The DNA for the CDR3 is TGTGCCAGCAGTCCCTCAGTGGGGGCGCGAGGAGCTTTCTTT. This chain uses TRBV27 with TRBJ1-1; D perhaps matches TRBD1 (6 bases). This CDR3 region has 14 residues. Germline lookup yields CDR1 MNHEY and CDR2 SMNVEV (reference sequence). Trimming left V 5 bases short and J 10 bases short, with 20 bases between.

The V call is TRBV6-6, the J call TRBJ2-7, with 7 bases that match TRBD1. Germline V gene sequence: CDR1 MNHNY, CDR2 SVGAGI (reference sequence). V shed 6 bases, J shed 3 bases, and the junction held 5 bases outside the gene matches. The CDR3 consists of 13 residues. The CDR3 spells CASRRDSYYEQYF. CDR3 coding DNA: TGTGCCAGCAGACGGGACAGCTACTACGAGCAGTACTTC.